A single sample gave rise to the 8 T cell receptor beta chains below, sequenced in a study of Ad26.COV2.S vaccination and SARS-CoV-2 variants. Sample treatment: approximately 18 received Ad26.COV2.S at low or high dose, single or two shots; five or six received placebo; per-sample allocation not given. Day 63 following the first vaccine or placebo injection was when the samples were taken. Profiled with immunoSEQ multiplex PCR; TCRdb holds only in-frame clones, not every one. The repertoire holds about 410,000 clones, with 70% to 90% as singletons. The sample consisted of peripheral blood, taken in a trial of Ad26.COV2.S vaccine versus placebo. The receptors stem from a person between 18 and 65 years old who received the Ad26.COV2.S COVID-19 vaccine or a placebo.

Note on this clone: Other DNA sequences in the same sample also yield this CDR3. This rearrangement joins TRBV3-1 (or the pseudogene TRBV3-2) to TRBJ2-3; D is possibly TRBD2 (5 bases). The CDR3 spans 12 residues. The V gene lost 4 bases and the J gene lost 6 bases, with 8 bases spanning the gap. Germline lookup yields CDR1 LGHDT and CDR2 YNNKEL (reference sequence). The CDR3 DNA follows: TGTGCCAGCAGCCGAGGGAGCGATACGCAGTATTTT. Protein: CASSRGSDTQYF.

The chain carries TRBV3-1 (or the pseudogene TRBV3-2) and TRBJ1-1, with D unclear. CDR3 size: 14 residues. Germline V gene lookup returns CDR1 LGHDT and CDR2 YNNKEL (reference sequence). Trimming left V 0 bases short and J 4 bases short, with 9 bases between. This chain's CDR3 is CASSQEGRTTEAFF. CDR3 nucleotides: TGTGCCAGCAGCCAAGAGGGTAGGACCACTGAAGCTTTCTTT.

In this sample, this clone turned up once. The V call is TRBV13, the J call TRBJ1-3, with TRBD1 as a possible D gene (6 bases). Germline V gene data show CDR1 as PRHDT and CDR2 as FYEKMQ (reference sequence). The CDR3 has 13 residues. V was cut by 6 bases and J by 5 bases, with 11 bases left in between. CDR3: CASRRDTRNTIYF. CDR3 in DNA: TGTGCCAGCAGGAGGGACACTAGAAACACCATATATTTT.

The chain couples TRBV29-1 to TRBJ2-7; 9 bases agree with TRBD1. The CDR3 sequence is 14 residues long. With V trimmed by 5 bases and J by 5 bases, 10 bases remained unmatched. Germline values: CDR1 SQVTM, CDR2 ANQGSEA. CDR3 in DNA: TGCAGCGTTCGCGGGACAGGGTTTATTAACGAGCAGTACTTC. Protein: CSVRGTGFINEQYF.

This clone was seen a handful of times. The V gene is TRBV28, the J gene TRBJ2-6; D gene unclear. Germline CDR1 and CDR2: MDHEN and SYDVKM. Deletions cut 2 bases from V and 4 bases from J, with 3 bases between. The CDR3 consists of 13 residues. CDR3 amino acids: CASSLPGANVLTF. The CDR3 DNA sequence: TGTGCCAGCAGTTTACCCGGGGCCAACGTCCTGACTTTC. Variable domain in full (rest from reference TRBV28 and TRBJ2-6): DVKVTQSSRYLVKRTGEKVFLECVQDMDHENMFWYRQDPGLGLRLIYFSYDVKMKEKGDIPEGYSVSREKKERFSLILESASTNQTSMYLCASSLPGANVLTFGAGSRLTVL.

This chain connects TRBV28 to TRBJ1-6; TRBD1 is a possible D gene (6 bases). Germline CDR1 MDHEN, CDR2 SYDVKM. This CDR3 region has 17 residues. V was trimmed by 2 bases and J by 4 bases, leaving 15 bases between them. The CDR3 nucleotides are TGTGCCAGCAGTTTAATAGCCGGGACATTTTATAATTCACCCCTCCACTTT. Encoded protein: CASSLIAGTFYNSPLHF.

The chain carries TRBV4-1 and TRBJ2-3; D might be TRBD1 or TRBD2, each matching 7 bases. V was clipped by 0 bases and J by 4 bases, with 14 bases between them. Germline CDR1 and CDR2: MGHRA and YSYEKL. CDR3 length: 16 amino acids. For the CDR3, the DNA is TGCGCCAGCAGCCAAGATCAGGGGGGAGGGTCAGATACGCAGTATTTT. The encoded protein is CASSQDQGGGSDTQYF.

The V and J genes are TRBV6-5 and TRBJ1-4; the match to TRBD1 covers 7 bases. CDR3 length: 16 amino acids. V lost 2 bases, J lost 4 bases, and 7 bases stayed unmatched. Germline CDR1 and CDR2: MNHEY and SVGAGI. CDR3 amino acids: CASSYARGDVNEKLFF. The CDR3 region has the DNA TGTGCCAGCAGTTACGCCAGGGGGGACGTTAATGAAAAACTGTTTTTT.